A selection of T cell receptor beta chains follows, all from one sample in a study of cytomegalovirus exposure and HLA in healthy donors. Only in-frame clones appear in the TCRdb table, and some are missing; sequencing was by immunoSEQ multiplex PCR. The sample lists 110,000 to 150,000 clones, approximately 70% occurring once. Sample: PBMCs. The receptors were gathered from a woman aged 60-70 years in good health and CMV-seropositive. CDR3s include the opening cysteine and the closing phenylalanine or tryptophan. A D gene is named only where the DNA matches it firmly. Clone size appears in some rows only: once, few, many, or a class for an expanded clone.

V	size	J	D	CDR3	DNA
TRBV7-3	-	TRBJ2-5	-	CASSLGGRETQYF	TGTGCCAGCAGCTTAGGAGGCCGGGAGACCCAGTACTTC
TRBV28	-	TRBJ2-2	TRBD2	CASSFSGRVVGELFF	TGTGCCAGCAGTTTTAGCGGGAGGGTCGTCGGGGAGCTGTTTTTT
TRBV11-2	few	TRBJ2-1	TRBD2	CASSGLAGDPNEQFF	TGTGCCAGCAGCGGACTAGCGGGAGATCCCAATGAGCAGTTCTTC
TRBV5-6	-	TRBJ2-5	-	CASSFVSEQETQYF	TGTGCCAGCAGCTTCGTTTCAGAACAAGAGACCCAGTACTTC
TRBV29-1	-	TRBJ1-4	TRBD1	CSAGQGNEKLFF	TGCAGCGCCGGACAGGGTAATGAAAAACTGTTTTTT
TRBV9	-	TRBJ1-3	-	CASSAQGYGNTIYF	TGTGCCAGCAGCGCGCAGGGGTACGGAAACACCATATATTTT
TRBV5-1	-	TRBJ1-1	TRBD1	CASSLEGGQGNTEAFF	TGCGCCAGCAGCTTGGAGGGAGGACAGGGGAACACTGAAGCTTTCTTT
TRBV6-1	-	TRBJ1-1	-	CASSRQDNTEAFF	TGTGCCAGCAGTAGACAGGATAACACTGAAGCTTTCTTT
TRBV5-1	-	TRBJ2-3	TRBD1	CASSFLGTGAQDTQYF	TGCGCCAGCAGCTTCCTAGGGACAGGCGCACAAGATACGCAGTATTTT
TRBV9	-	TRBJ2-3	-	CASSVGAFGDTQYF	TGTGCCAGCAGCGTAGGAGCGTTCGGGGATACGCAGTATTTT
TRBV19	-	TRBJ1-3	TRBD1	CASSIGTGARGNTIYF	TGTGCCAGTAGTATCGGGACAGGGGCCCGCGGAAACACCATATATTTT
TRBV6-1	-	TRBJ2-7	TRBD2	CASAPGRALLYEQYF	TGTGCCAGCGCCCCTGGGAGGGCCCTACTCTACGAGCAGTACTTC
TRBV6-6	-	TRBJ1-5	TRBD1	CASSSTGASNQPQHF	TGTGCCAGCAGTTCGACAGGGGCAAGCAATCAGCCCCAGCATTTT
TRBV28	-	TRBJ1-2	TRBD1	CASGSGGENYGYTF	TGTGCCAGCGGCTCAGGGGGAGAAAACTATGGCTACACCTTC
TRBV5-1	-	TRBJ2-3	TRBD2	CASSSTAGGRDTQYF	TGCGCCAGCAGCTCCACAGCGGGAGGAAGAGATACGCAGTATTTT
TRBV25-1	few	TRBJ1-2	TRBD1	CASSRDRGDGYTF	TGTGCCAGCAGTCGGGACAGGGGCGACGGCTACACCTTC
TRBV5-1	-	TRBJ2-7	-	CASSLGPAGTREQYF	TGCGCCAGCAGCTTGGGCCCGGCGGGAACGCGCGAGCAGTACTTC
TRBV6-1	-	TRBJ2-7	TRBD2	CASSEYSGAPSQQYF	TGTGCCAGCAGTGAATACAGCGGGGCACCCTCACAGCAGTACTTC
TRBV27	few	TRBJ1-4	-	CASSIADKQPRFEKLFF	TGTGCCAGCAGTATCGCCGACAAACAGCCCAGGTTCGAAAAACTGTTTTTT
TRBV6-1	few	TRBJ1-2	TRBD1	CASSLRQGGDGYTF	TGTGCCAGCAGTCTTAGACAGGGGGGCGATGGCTACACCTTC
TRBV29-1	-	TRBJ2-7	TRBD1	CSVERGGQGAVGEQYF	TGCAGCGTTGAAAGGGGGGGACAGGGGGCGGTCGGCGAGCAGTACTTC
TRBV11-2	few	TRBJ1-1	-	CASSFQAGEAFF	TGTGCCAGCAGCTTTCAGGCGGGTGAAGCTTTCTTT
TRBV7-3	-	TRBJ2-3	TRBD2	CASSRTSGSGADTQYF	TGTGCCAGCAGCCGGACTAGCGGGAGTGGGGCAGATACGCAGTATTTT
TRBV27	-	TRBJ2-1	-	CASTLSGPNNEQFF	TGTGCCAGCACCCTCTCAGGGCCGAACAATGAGCAGTTCTTC
TRBV28	few	TRBJ2-4	-	CASSPQVTTAKNIQYF	TGTGCCAGCAGCCCCCAGGTCACCACGGCCAAAAACATTCAGTACTTC
TRBV28	-	TRBJ1-1	-	CASRNSLMNTEAFF	TGTGCCAGCAGGAACAGCCTCATGAACACTGAAGCTTTCTTT
TRBV30	-	TRBJ1-1	-	CAWSGTPNTEAFF	TGTGCCTGGAGTGGGACACCGAACACTGAAGCTTTCTTT